This T cell receptor (beta chain) was captured in a study of immune evolution from preneoplasia to lung adenocarcinoma. Notes on the study in general: Normal lung had highest clonality; later lesions appeared denser, more diverse.

Some clones are missing from TCRdb's copy, which holds only in-frame ones; the method was immunoSEQ multiplex PCR. Found here are 35,000 to 40,000 clones, 74% of them singletons; the top ten hold about 6%. The CDR3 contains 15 residues. The trim removed 1 base at V and 2 bases at J, leaving 0 bases unmatched. Germline CDR1 reads SEHNR; CDR2 reads FQNEAQ (reference sequence). This clone showed up just a few times. The target antigen is unknown. Nucleic acids came from premalignant or tumor cells enriched by macro-dissection. The specimen sequenced was FFPE invasive lung adenocarcinoma tissue. The V and J genes are TRBV7-9 and TRBJ1-5; 9 bases line up with TRBD1. The clonotype originates from a person in their sixties with lung adenocarcinoma. CDR3 sequence (DNA): TGTGCCAGCAGCTTAGGGACAGGGGGCAATCAGCCCCAGCATTTT. Its protein is CASSLGTGGNQPQHF.